The sequence of this T cell receptor beta chain was determined in a study of shared clonotypes between healthy human individuals. Method: immunoSEQ multiplex PCR; TCRdb's copy keeps in-frame clones and lacks some. The table shows about 1.1 million clones, with approximately 78% occurring only once. Notes on the study in general: The study generally estimated greater richness for naive than memory subsets.

In germline, CDR1 is SGHAT, CDR2 FQDESV (reference sequence). The CDR3 loop spans 17 amino acids. Trimming stripped 1 base from V and 4 bases from J, with 18 bases between. Worth noting for this clone: The target antigen is unknown.

The sequenced material came from memory CD4+ T cells from PBMCs. Described subset: CD45RA-negative fraction. This TCR derives from a man aged 18 to 29 in good health. Some clones in this sample may be carry-over from other donors' samples. The chain carries TRBV11-1 and TRBJ2-3; TRBD1 might be the D (5 bases). CDR3 nucleotide sequence: TGTGCCAGCAGCTTAGAGGGCCCAGGACAAGGCGCAGATACGCAGTATTTT. It is translated as CASSLEGPGQGADTQYF.